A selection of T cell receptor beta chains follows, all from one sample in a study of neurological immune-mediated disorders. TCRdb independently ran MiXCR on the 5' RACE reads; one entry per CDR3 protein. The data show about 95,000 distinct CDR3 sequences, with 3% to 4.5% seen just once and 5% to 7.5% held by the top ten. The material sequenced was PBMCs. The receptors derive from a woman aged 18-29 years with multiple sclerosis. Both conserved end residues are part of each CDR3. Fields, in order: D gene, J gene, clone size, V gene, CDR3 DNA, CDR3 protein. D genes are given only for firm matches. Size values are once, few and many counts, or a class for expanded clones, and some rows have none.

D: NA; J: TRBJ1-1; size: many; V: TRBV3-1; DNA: TGTGCCAGCAGCGCCGCTAGAGGCACTGAAGCTTTCTTT; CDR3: CASSAARGTEAFF
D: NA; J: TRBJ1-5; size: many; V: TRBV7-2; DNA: TGTGCCAGCAGTTCAAATAGCCGGGACAACAATCAGCCCCAGCATTTT; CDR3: CASSSNSRDNNQPQHF
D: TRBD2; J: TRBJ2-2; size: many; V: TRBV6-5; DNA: TGTGCCAGCACCGCCCGACTAGCGGGGGGGCCGAACACCGGGGAGCTGTTTTTT; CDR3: CASTARLAGGPNTGELFF
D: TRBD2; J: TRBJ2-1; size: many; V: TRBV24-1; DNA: TGTGCCACCAGTGATTGGAAGCGGGAGCGCAATGAGCAGTTCTTC; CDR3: CATSDWKRERNEQFF
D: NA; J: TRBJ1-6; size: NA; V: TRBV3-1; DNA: TGTGCCAGCAGCCAAGAGCCGGGGCATCGTTCACCCCTCCACTTT; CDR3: CASSQEPGHRSPLHF
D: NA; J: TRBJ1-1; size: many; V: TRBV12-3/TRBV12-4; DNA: TGTGCCAGCCTTAAGGGGGGGAAGTGGAACACTGAAGCTTTCTTT; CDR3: CASLKGGKWNTEAFF
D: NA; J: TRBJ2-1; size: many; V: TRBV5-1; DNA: TGCGCCAGCAGCTTGGTCAACCAGGGTTTATCCTACAATGAGCAGTTCTTC; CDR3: CASSLVNQGLSYNEQFF
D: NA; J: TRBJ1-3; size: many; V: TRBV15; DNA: TGTGCCACCAGGTTCGATCGGGGCACTGGAAACACCATATATTTT; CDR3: CATRFDRGTGNTIYF
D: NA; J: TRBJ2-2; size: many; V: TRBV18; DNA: TGTGCCAGCTCACCAACTGGGTTGATCGCCGGGGAGCTGTTTTTT; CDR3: CASSPTGLIAGELFF
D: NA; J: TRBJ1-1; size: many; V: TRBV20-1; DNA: TGCAGTGCTAGTTCAGGGTACTTTATGAACACTGAAGCTTTCTTT; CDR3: CSASSGYFMNTEAFF
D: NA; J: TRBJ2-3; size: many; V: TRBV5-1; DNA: TGCGCCAGCAGCTTGGACAGTCCGGCAGATACGCAGTATTTT; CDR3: CASSLDSPADTQYF
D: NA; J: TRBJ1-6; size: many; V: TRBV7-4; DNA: TGTGCCAGCAGCTTAGCCGGGGGGAAGAATTCACCCCTCCACTTT; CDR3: CASSLAGGKNSPLHF
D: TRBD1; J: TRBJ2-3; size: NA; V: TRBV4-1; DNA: TGCGCCAGCAGCCAAGGGACAATACAGGGGGCCTACAATGAGCAGTATTTT; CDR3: CASSQGTIQGAYNEQYF
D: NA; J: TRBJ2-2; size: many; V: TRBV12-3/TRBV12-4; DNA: TGTGCCAGCAGCCTACAGGTACCGGGCACCGGGGAGCTGTTTTTT; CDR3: CASSLQVPGTGELFF
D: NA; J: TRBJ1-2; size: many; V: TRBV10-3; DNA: TGTGCCGTGGTCCGGGACATATCCTATGGCTACACCTTC; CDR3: CAVVRDISYGYTF
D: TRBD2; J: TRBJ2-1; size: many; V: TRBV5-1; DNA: TGCGCCAGCAGCTCAACCATGGGGACTAGTAATAAATACAATGAGCAGTTCTTC; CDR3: CASSSTMGTSNKYNEQFF
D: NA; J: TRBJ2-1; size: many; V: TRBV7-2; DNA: TGTGCCAGCAGCTTAGCGCAAAATGAGCAGTTCTTC; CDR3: CASSLAQNEQFF
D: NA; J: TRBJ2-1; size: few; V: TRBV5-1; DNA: TGCGCCAGCAGGGAGGTACAGGGAGGTTATGAGCAGTTCTTC; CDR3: CASREVQGGYEQFF
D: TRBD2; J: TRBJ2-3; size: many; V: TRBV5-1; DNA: TGCGCCAGCAGCTCCAGCGGGGGCCGGGGAGATACGCAGTATTTT; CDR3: CASSSSGGRGDTQYF
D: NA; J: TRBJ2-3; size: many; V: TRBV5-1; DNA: TGCGCCAGCAGCCGTGACGGGGATTCATACGATACGCAGTATTTT; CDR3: CASSRDGDSYDTQYF
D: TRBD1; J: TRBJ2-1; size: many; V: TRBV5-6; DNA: TGTGCCAGCAGCTCCCTATCTCTACGTGACAGGGGATCCTACAATGAGCAGTTCTTC; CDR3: CASSSLSLRDRGSYNEQFF
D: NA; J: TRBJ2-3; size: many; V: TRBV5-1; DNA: TGCGCCAGCAGCTTGAACCCAGGGTACACAGATACGCAGTATTTT; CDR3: CASSLNPGYTDTQYF
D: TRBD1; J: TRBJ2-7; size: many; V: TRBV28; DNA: TGTGCCAGCAGGACAACAGGGGATGGCTACGAGCAGTACTTC; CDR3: CASRTTGDGYEQYF
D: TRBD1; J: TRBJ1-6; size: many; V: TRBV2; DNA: TGTGCCAGCAGTGCCCAGGGGGCCGATAATTCACCCCTCCACTTT; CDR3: CASSAQGADNSPLHF
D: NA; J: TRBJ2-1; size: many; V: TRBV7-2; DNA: TGTGCCAGCAGCCCCGGTGGATTAGTCAATGAGCAGTTCTTC; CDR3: CASSPGGLVNEQFF
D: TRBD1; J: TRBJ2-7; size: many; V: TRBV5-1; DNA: TGCGCCAGCAGCTTTGGACAGGGGGCGGGCGAGCAGTACTTC; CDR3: CASSFGQGAGEQYF
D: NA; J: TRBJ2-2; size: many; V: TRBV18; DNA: TGTGCCAGCTCACCCCTCGCCTCGGTCACCGGGGAGCTGTTTTTT; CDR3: CASSPLASVTGELFF
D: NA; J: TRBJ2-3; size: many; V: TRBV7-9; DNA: TGTGCCAGCAGCTCGATTAGGGGACGGGACATCGTTACGCAGTATTTT; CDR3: CASSSIRGRDIVTQYF
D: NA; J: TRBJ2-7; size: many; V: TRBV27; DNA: TGTGCCAGCAGTTTGTCTGGAGGGTCCTACGAGCAGTACTTC; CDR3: CASSLSGGSYEQYF
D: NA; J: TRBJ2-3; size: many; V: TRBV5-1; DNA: TGCGCCAGCAGCTTGGCACAGCCTACAGATACGCAGTATTTT; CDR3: CASSLAQPTDTQYF
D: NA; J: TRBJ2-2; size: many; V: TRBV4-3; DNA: TGCGCCAGCAGCCAAGATTTCTGGAAAGGGAACACCGGGGAGCTGTTTTTT; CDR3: CASSQDFWKGNTGELFF
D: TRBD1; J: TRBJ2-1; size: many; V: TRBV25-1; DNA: TGTGCCAGCAGTGAATTAGCAGGGGGCTCCTACAATGAGCAGTTCTTC; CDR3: CASSELAGGSYNEQFF
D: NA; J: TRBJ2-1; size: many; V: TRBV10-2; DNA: TGCGCCAGCAGTGAGTCTGAATCAGGAGAGCAGTTCTTC; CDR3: CASSESESGEQFF
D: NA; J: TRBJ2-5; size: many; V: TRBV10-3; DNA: TGTGCCATCAGTGAGTCTTCGGATCAAGAGACCCAGTACTTC; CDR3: CAISESSDQETQYF
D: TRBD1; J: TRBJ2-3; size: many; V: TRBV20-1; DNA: TGCAGTGCCACCAACAGGGGATTAGCGGATACGCAGTATTTT; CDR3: CSATNRGLADTQYF
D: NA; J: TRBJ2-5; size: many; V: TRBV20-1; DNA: TGCAGTGCTACCCGGGGGACAGCCCAAGAGACCCAGTACTTC; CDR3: CSATRGTAQETQYF
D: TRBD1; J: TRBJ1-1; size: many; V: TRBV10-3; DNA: TGTGCCATCAGCGGGGACAGGGGGACTGAAGCTTTCTTT; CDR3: CAISGDRGTEAFF
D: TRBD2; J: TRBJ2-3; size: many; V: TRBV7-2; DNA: TGTGCCAGCAGCCTAAAACCCAGGTCTAGCGGGATCACAGATACGCAGTATTTT; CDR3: CASSLKPRSSGITDTQYF
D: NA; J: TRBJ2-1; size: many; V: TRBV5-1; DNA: TGCGCCAGCAGCTTGGGTCCAGGGGATGGGAATGAGCAGTTCTTC; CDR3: CASSLGPGDGNEQFF
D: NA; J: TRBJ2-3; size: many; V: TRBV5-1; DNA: TGCGCCAGCAGTGGAACACCTAGCACAGATACGCAGTATTTT; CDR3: CASSGTPSTDTQYF
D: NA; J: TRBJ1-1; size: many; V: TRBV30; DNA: TGTGCCTGGAACCGATTTAACACTGAAGCTTTCTTT; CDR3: CAWNRFNTEAFF
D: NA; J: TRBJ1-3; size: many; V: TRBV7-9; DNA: TGTGCCAGCAGCTGGATCAGCTGGGGAAACACCATATATTTT; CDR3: CASSWISWGNTIYF
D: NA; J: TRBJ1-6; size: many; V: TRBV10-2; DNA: TGCGCCAGCAGTGGTAGGGAAACCGGCACCCTCCACTTT; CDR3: CASSGRETGTLHF
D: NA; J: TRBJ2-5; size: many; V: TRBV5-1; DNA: TGCGCCAGCAAGGAAGAGACCCAGTACTTC; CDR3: CASKEETQYF
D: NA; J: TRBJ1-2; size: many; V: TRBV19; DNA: TGTGCCAGTAGTATTGCCTTAACAGAGACCTATGGCTACACCTTC; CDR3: CASSIALTETYGYTF
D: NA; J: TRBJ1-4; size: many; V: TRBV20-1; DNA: TGCAGTGCTAGACAGGACAAAGAAAAACTGTTTTTT; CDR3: CSARQDKEKLFF
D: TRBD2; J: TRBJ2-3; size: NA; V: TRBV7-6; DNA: TGTGCCAGCAGCTTAGTTCTAGCGGGGGGGCCGGATACGCAGTATTTT; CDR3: CASSLVLAGGPDTQYF
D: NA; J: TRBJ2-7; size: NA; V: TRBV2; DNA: TGTGCCAGCAGAGATGACAGCTCCTACGAGCAGTACTTC; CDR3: CASRDDSSYEQYF
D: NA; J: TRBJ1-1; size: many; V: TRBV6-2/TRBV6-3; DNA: TGTGCCACCCGGACCCCATCGGAAGCTTTCTTT; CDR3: CATRTPSEAFF
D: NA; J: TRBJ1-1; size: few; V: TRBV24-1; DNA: TGTGCCACCAGTGATTTTGGGGGGGAAGCTTTCTTT; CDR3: CATSDFGGEAFF
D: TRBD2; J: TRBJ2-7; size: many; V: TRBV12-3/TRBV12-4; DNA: TGTGCCAGCAGTTCTAGCGGGGGGGCCTACGAGCAGTACTTC; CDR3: CASSSSGGAYEQYF
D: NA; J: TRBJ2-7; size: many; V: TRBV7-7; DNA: TGTGCTAGCAGCCCCGTGACTAGATCGTGGGCTTACGAGCAGTACTTC; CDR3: CASSPVTRSWAYEQYF
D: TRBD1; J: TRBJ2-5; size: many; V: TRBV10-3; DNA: TGTGCCATCAGTGACGAGCGACAGGGACAGACCCAGTACTTC; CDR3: CAISDERQGQTQYF